This paragraph covers one T cell receptor (beta chain) sequence. As yet, its antigen is unknown. The data were taken from a study of blood T cells in healthy people across ages. Alongside a J-beta primer mix, a sample-barcoded 5' primer served in a second PCR lasting about 7 to 12 cycles. TCRdb fed the 5' RACE reads into MiXCR, producing one record per CDR3 protein. Of approximately 1,700,000 distinct CDR3 sequences in the sample, roughly two fifths were seen once. Study-wide results and limits: Both higher diversity and more naive CD4+ cells marked long-lived donors when set against aged donors.

Germline V CDR1 and CDR2: PRHDT, FYEKMQ (reference sequence). V was clipped by 4 bases and J by 0 bases; unmatched bases: 8. The length of the CDR3 is 17 residues. The rearrangement joins TRBV13 to TRBJ2-1; 8 bases align to TRBD2. Sequences were obtained from blood. The TCR originated in a human donor in good health. CDR3: CASSSGGSGDSYNEQFF. CDR3 nucleotides: TGTGCCAGCAGCTCCGGTGGTAGCGGGGACTCCTACAATGAGCAGTTCTTC.